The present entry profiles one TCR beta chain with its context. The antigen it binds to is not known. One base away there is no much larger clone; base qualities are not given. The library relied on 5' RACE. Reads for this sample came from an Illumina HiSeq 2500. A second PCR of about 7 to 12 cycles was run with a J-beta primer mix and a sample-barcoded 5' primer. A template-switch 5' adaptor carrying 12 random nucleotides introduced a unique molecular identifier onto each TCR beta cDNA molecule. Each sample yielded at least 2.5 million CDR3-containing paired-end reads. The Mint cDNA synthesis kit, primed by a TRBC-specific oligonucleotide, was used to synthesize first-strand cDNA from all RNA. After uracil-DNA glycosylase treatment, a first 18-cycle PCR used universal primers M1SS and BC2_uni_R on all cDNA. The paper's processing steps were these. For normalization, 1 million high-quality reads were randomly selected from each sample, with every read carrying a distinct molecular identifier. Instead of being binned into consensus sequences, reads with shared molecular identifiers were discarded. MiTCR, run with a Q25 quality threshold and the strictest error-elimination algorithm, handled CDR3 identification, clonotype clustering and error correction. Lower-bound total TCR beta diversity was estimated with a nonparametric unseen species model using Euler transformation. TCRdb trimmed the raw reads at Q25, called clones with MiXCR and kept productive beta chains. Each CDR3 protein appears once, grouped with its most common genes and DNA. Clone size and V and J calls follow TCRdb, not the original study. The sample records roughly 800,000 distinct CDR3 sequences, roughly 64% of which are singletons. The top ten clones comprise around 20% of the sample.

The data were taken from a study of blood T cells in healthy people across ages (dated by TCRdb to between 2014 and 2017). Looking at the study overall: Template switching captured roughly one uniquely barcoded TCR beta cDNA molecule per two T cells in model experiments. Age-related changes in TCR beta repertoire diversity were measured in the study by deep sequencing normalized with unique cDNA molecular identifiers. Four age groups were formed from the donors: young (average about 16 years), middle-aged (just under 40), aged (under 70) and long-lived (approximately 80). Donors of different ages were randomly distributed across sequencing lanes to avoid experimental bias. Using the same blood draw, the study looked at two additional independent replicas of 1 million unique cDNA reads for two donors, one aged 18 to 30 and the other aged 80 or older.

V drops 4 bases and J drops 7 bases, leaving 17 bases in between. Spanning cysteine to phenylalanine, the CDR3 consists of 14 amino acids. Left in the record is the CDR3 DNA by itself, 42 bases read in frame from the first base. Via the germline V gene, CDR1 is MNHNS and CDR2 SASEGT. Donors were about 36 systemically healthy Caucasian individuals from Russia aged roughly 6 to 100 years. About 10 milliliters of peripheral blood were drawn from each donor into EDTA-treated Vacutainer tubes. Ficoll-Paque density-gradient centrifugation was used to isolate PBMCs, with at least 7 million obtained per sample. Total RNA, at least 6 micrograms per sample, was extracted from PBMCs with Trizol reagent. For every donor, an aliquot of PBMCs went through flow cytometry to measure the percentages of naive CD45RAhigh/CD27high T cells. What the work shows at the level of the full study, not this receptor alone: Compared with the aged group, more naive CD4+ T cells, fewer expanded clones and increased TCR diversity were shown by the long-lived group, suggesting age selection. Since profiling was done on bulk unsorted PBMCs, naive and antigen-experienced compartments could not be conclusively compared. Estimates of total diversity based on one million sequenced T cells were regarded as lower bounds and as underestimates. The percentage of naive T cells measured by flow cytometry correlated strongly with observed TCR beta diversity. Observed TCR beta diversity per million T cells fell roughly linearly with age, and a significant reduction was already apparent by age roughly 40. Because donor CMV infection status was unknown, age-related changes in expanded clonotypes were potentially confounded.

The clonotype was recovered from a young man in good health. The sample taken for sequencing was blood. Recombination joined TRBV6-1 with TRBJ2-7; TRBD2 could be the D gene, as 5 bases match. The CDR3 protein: CASSVAANSGEQYF. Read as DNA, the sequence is TGTGCCAGCAGTGTGGCAGCCAACTCGGGGGAGCAGTACTTC.